The present entry profiles one T cell receptor beta chain with its context. The data are from a study of OX40 agonist ivuxolimab in advanced cancers. Study summary: A partial response was reached by three patients: one with hepatocellular carcinoma and two with cutaneous melanoma.

The method was immunoSEQ multiplex PCR; TCRdb's version includes in-frame clones alone and lacks a portion of them. The table shows more than 60,000 clones, with about 87% occurring only once. Looked up from germline, CDR1 is MNHNY and CDR2 is SVGAGI (reference sequence). The CDR3 consists of 15 residues. V dropped 10 bases and J dropped 1; count of bases not matched to a gene: 9. The sample here was CD4+ or CD8+ T cells sorted from blood, taken in a trial of the OX40 agonist ivuxolimab. The gene calls are TRBV6-6 and TRBJ1-2; 10 positions agree with TRBD1. The TCR originated in an adult with an advanced solid tumor such as melanoma, head and neck, liver or kidney cancer. CDR3 residues: CATVPGQGLNYGYTF. Here the CDR3 DNA reads TGTGCCACCGTACCGGGACAGGGGCTTAACTATGGCTACACCTTC.